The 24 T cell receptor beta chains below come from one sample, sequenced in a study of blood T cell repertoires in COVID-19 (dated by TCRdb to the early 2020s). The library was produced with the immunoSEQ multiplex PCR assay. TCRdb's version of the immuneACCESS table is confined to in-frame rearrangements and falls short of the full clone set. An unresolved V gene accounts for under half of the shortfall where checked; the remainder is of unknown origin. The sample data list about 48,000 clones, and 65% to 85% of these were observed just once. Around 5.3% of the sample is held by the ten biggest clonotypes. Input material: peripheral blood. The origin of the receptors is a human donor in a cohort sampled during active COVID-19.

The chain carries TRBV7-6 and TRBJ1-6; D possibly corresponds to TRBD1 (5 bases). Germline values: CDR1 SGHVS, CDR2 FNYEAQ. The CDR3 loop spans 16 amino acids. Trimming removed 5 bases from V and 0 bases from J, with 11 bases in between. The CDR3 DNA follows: TGTGCCAGCAGCCCAGCAGGGCGCTCCTATAATTCACCCCTCCACTTT. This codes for CASSPAGRSYNSPLHF.

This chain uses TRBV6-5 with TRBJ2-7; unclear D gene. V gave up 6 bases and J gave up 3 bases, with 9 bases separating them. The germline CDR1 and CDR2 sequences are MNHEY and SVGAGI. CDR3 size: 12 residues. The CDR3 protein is CASSHEYYEQYF. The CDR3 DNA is TGTGCCAGCAGCCACGAGTACTACGAGCAGTACTTC.

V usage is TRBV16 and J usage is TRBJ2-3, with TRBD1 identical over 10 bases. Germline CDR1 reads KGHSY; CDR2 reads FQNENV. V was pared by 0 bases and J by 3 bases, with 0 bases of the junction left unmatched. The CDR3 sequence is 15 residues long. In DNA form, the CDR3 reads TGTGCCAGCAGCCAATCGGGACAGGGGACAGATACGCAGTATTTT. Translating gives CASSQSGQGTDTQYF.

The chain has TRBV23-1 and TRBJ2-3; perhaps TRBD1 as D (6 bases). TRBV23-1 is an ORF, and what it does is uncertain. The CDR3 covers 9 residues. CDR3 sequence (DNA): TGCGCGAGGGGGGATACGCAGTATTTT. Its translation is CARGDTQYF.

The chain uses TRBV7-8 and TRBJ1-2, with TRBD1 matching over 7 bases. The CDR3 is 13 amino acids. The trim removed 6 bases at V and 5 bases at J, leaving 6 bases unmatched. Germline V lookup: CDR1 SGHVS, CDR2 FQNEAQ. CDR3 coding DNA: TGTGCCAGCAGAAATCGGACAGGATATGGCTACACCTTC. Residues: CASRNRTGYGYTF.

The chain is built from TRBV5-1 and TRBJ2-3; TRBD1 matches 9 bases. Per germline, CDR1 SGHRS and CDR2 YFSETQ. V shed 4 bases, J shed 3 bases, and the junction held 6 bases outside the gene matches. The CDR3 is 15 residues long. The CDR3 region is CASSPLTGGTDTQYF. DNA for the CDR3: TGCGCCAGCAGCCCCCTGACAGGGGGGACAGATACGCAGTATTTT.

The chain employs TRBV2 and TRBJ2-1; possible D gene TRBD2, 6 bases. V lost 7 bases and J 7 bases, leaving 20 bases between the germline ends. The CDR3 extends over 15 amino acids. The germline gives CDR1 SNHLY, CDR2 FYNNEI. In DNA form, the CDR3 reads TGTGCCAGCACCAAACTCCAAGGTGGGAGGAATGAGCAGTTCTTC. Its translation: CASTKLQGGRNEQFF.

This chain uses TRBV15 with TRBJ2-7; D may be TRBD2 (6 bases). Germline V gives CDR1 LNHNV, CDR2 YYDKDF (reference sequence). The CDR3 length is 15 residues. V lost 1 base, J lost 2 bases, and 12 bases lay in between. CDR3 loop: CATSRVVGGAYEQYF. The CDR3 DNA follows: TGTGCCACCAGCAGAGTGGTGGGGGGAGCCTACGAGCAGTACTTC.

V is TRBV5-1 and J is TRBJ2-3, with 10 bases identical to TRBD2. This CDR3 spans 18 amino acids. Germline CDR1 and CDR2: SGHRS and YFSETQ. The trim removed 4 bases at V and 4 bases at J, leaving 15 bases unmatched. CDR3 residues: CASSPLFERGGHADTQYF. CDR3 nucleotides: TGCGCCAGCAGCCCCCTTTTTGAGCGGGGGGGCCACGCAGATACGCAGTATTTT.

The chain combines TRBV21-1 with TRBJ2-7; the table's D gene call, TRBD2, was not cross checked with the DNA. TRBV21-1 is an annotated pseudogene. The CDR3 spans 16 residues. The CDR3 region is CASSKAHGLVFYEQYF. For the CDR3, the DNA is TGTGCCAGCAGCAAAGCGCATGGACTAGTGTTCTACGAGCAGTACTTC.

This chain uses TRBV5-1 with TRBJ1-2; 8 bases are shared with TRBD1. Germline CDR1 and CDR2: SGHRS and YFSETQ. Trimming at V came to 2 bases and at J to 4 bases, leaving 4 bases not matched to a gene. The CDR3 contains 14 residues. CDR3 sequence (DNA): TGCGCCAGCAGCTTCGGACAGGGATCCTATGGCTACACCTTC. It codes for CASSFGQGSYGYTF.

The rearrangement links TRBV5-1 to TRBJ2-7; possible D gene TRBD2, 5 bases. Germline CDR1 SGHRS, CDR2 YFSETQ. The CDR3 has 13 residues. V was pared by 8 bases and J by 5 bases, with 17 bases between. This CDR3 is CASATRTGNEQYF. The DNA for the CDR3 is TGCGCCAGTGCAACACGGACTGGGAACGAGCAGTACTTC.

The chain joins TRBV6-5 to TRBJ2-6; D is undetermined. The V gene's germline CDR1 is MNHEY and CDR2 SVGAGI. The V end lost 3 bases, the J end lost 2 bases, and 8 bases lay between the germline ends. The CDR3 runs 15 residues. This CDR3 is CASSYLSPGANVLTF. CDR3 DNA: TGTGCCAGCAGTTATCTTTCCCCTGGGGCCAACGTCCTGACTTTC.

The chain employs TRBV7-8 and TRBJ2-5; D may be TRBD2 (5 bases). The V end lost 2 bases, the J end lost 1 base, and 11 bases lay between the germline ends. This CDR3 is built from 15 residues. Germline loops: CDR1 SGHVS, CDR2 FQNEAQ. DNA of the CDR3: TGTGCCAGCAGCTTAAGAGGGCGGGCCCAAGAGACCCAGTACTTC. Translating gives CASSLRGRAQETQYF.

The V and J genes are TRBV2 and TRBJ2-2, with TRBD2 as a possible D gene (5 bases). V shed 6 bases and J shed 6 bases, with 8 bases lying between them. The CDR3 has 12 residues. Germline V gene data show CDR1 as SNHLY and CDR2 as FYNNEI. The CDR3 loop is CASSFGAGELFF. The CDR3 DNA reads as TGTGCCAGCAGCTTCGGGGCCGGGGAGCTGTTTTTT.

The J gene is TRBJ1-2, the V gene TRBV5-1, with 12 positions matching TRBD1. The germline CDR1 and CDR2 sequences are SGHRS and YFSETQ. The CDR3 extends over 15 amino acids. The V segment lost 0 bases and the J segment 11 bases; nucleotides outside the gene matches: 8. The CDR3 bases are TGCGCCAGCAGCTTGGACGGGACAGGGGGCGTCGCTTACACCTTC. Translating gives CASSLDGTGGVAYTF. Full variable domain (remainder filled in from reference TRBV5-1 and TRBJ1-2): KAGVTQTPRYLIKTRGQQVTLSCSPISGHRSVSWYQQTPGQGLQFLFEYFSETQRNKGNFPGRFSGRQFSNSRSEMNVSTLELGDSALYLCASSLDGTGGVAYTFGSGTRLTVV.

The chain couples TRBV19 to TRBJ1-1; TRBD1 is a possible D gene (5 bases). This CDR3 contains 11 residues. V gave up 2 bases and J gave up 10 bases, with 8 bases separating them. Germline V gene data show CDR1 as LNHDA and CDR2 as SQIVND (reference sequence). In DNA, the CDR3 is TGTGCCAGTAGTATAACGGGGGTAGCTTTCTTT. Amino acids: CASSITGVAFF.

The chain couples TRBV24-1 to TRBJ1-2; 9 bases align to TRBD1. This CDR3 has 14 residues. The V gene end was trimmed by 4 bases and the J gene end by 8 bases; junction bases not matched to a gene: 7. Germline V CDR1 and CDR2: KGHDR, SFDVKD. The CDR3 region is CATSETGTGIGYTF. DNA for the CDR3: TGTGCCACCAGTGAAACCGGGACAGGGATCGGCTACACCTTC.

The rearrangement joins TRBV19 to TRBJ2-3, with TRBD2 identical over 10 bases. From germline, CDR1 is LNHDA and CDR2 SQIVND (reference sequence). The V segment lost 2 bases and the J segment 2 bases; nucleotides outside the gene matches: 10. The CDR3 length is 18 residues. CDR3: CASSITVGTSENTDTQYF. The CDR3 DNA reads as TGTGCCAGTAGTATAACGGTGGGGACTAGCGAGAACACAGATACGCAGTATTTT.

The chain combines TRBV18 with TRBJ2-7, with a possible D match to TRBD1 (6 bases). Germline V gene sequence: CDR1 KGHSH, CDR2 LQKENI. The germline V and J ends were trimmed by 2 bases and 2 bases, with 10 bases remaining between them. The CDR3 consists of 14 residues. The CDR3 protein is CASSPMGQPYEQYF. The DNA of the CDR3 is TGTGCCAGCTCACCAATGGGACAACCCTACGAGCAGTACTTC. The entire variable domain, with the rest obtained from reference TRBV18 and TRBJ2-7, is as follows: NAGVMQNPRHLVRRRGQEARLRCSPMKGHSHVYWYRQLPEEGLKFMVYLQKENIIDESGMPKERFSAEFPKEGPSILRIQQVVRGDSAAYFCASSPMGQPYEQYFGPGTRLTVT.

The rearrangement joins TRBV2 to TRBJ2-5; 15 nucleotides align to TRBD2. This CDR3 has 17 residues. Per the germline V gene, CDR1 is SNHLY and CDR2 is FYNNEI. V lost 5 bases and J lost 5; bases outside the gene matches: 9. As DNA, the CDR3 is TGTGCCAGCAGTTCCTCAGGACTAGCGGGGGGGCGGGAGACCCAGTACTTC. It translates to CASSSSGLAGGRETQYF.

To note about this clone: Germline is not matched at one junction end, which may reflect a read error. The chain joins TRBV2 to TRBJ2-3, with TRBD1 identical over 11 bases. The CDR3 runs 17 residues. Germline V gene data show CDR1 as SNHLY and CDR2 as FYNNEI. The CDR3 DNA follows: TGTGCCAGCAGAGAAGGACAGGGGGCGAGAGACACAGATACGCAGTATTTT. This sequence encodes CASREGQGARDTDTQYF.

The CDR3 loop reads CASSLGGTTRETQYF. In nucleotides, the CDR3 is TGTGCCAGCAGTTTAGGGGGCACCACCAGAGAGACCCAGTACTTC. This chain connects TRBV27 to TRBJ2-5, with D possibly matching TRBD1 (6 bases). CDR3 length equals 15 residues. The V end lost 2 bases, the J end lost 4 bases, and 14 bases lay between the germline ends. Germline CDR1 reads MNHEY; CDR2 reads SMNVEV (reference sequence).

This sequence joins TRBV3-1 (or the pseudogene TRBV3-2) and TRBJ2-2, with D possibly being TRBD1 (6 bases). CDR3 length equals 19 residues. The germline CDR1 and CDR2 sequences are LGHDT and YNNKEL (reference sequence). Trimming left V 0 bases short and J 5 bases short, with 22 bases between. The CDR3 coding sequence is TGTGCCAGCAGCCAAGACGGTCAGGGGATATTGAGGGGAACCGGGGAGCTGTTTTTT. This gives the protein CASSQDGQGILRGTGELFF.